The T cell receptor (beta chain) under discussion was sequenced for a study of T cell changes during pregnancy in multiple sclerosis. The CDR3 extends over 15 amino acids. After removal of 1 base from V and 5 bases from J, the junction contained 5 bases not matched to a gene. Germline-derived CDR1 and CDR2 are MNHNS and SASEGT. This clone is classed as medium-sized. The repertoire was sequenced with immunoSEQ multiplex PCR; TCRdb's copy has only in-frame clones and lacks some. This sample has 15,000 to 20,000 clones, with over 65% found just once. The source is a female donor with multiple sclerosis, enrolled in a pregnancy study. The material sequenced was CD8+ T cells from peripheral blood mononuclear cells, taken after pregnancy. The genes are TRBV6-1 and TRBJ2-7; TRBD2 matches at 10 bases. CDR3 in amino acids: CASSEEASGSHEQYF. The CDR3 nucleotides read TGTGCCAGCAGTGAAGAAGCTAGCGGGAGTCACGAGCAGTACTTC.